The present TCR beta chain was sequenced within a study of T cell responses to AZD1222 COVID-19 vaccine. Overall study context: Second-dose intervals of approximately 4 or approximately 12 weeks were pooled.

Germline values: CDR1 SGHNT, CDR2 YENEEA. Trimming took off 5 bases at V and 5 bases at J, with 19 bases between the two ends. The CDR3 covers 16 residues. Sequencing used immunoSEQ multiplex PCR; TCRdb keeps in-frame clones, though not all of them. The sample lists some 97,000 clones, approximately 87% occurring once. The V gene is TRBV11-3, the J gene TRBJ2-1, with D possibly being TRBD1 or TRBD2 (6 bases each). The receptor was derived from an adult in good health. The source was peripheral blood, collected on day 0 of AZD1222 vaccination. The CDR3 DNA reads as TGTGCCAGCAGCCCCAGGGGCCTAGCGAGCGACAATGAGCAGTTCTTC. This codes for CASSPRGLASDNEQFF.